What follows are 10 T cell receptor beta chains derived from one specimen sequenced in a study of blood T cells in healthy people across ages. Primed by a sample-barcoded 5' primer and a J-beta primer mix, a second PCR proceeded for about 7 to 11 cycles. TCRdb independently ran MiXCR on the 5' RACE reads; one entry per CDR3 protein. The sample has about 640,000 distinct CDR3 sequences, 25% to 35% seen once. Input material: blood. These receptors came from a woman older than 75 in good health.

This clonotype showed up many times. As DNA, the CDR3 is TGTGCCAGCAGCCAAGAAGGAGGGTTTTCTGGGGCCAACGTCCTGACTTTC. Encoded protein: CASSQEGGFSGANVLTF. The rearrangement links TRBV4-2 to TRBJ2-6, with a weak D call TRBD2 (6 bases). Deletions cut 0 bases from V and 1 base from J, with 10 bases between. CDR1 LGHNA and CDR2 YNFKEQ come from the germline V gene. This CDR3 region has 17 residues.

At least ten counts were recorded for this clonotype. The chain recombines TRBV5-6 with TRBJ2-5; a possible D gene is TRBD2 (6 bases). This CDR3 comprises 14 residues. Germline CDR1 and CDR2: SGHDT and YYEEEE. Trimming stripped 0 bases from V and 2 bases from J, with 8 bases between. The CDR3 coding sequence is TGTGCCAGCAGCTTGGATGCGGGGCAAGAGACCCAGTACTTC. Its protein product is CASSLDAGQETQYF.

This sequence joins TRBV30 and TRBJ2-7; weak D call: TRBD1 (5 bases). This CDR3 region has 12 residues. The ends were cut back, 2 bases at V and 5 bases at J, with 10 bases in the middle. CDR1 and CDR2 (germline): GTSNPN, SVGIG (reference sequence). CDR3 region: CAWSFQGNEQYF. CDR3 DNA: TGTGCCTGGAGTTTTCAGGGAAACGAGCAGTACTTC.

This clonotype has just a few counts. The rearrangement uses TRBV18 and TRBJ1-5, with D perhaps TRBD1 (6 bases). The CDR3 has 15 amino acids. Trimming took off 4 bases at V and 3 bases at J, with 13 bases between the two ends. Germline V gene sequence: CDR1 KGHSH, CDR2 LQKENI. CDR3 protein: CASSHTDRINQPQHF. The CDR3 nucleotides are TGTGCCAGCTCACACACCGACAGGATCAATCAGCCCCAGCATTTT.

V gene TRBV20-1 combines with J gene TRBJ2-1; TRBD2 aligns across 11 bases. This CDR3 has 14 amino acids. V was pared by 6 bases and J by 6 bases, with 7 bases of the junction left unmatched. Looked up from germline, CDR1 is DFQATT and CDR2 is SNEGSKA (reference sequence). The CDR3 spells CSAKLAGVSNEQFF. For the CDR3, the DNA is TGCAGTGCCAAACTAGCGGGAGTGTCCAATGAGCAGTTCTTC.

This rearrangement joins TRBV5-1 to TRBJ1-4, with D unresolved. This CDR3 contains 15 residues. Germline loops: CDR1 SGHRS, CDR2 YFSETQ. V was cut by 0 bases and J by 8 bases, with 14 bases left in between. CDR3 region: CASSLAHQPGEKLFF. Written as DNA, the CDR3 is TGCGCCAGCAGCTTGGCACACCAACCAGGCGAAAAACTGTTTTTT. The entire variable domain, with the rest obtained from reference TRBV5-1 and TRBJ1-4, is as follows: KAGVTQTPRYLIKTRGQQVTLSCSPISGHRSVSWYQQTPGQGLQFLFEYFSETQRNKGNFPGRFSGRQFSNSRSEMNVSTLELGDSALYLCASSLAHQPGEKLFFGSGTQLSVL.

This clonotype was seen more than once but under ten times. This sequence may be a read error, since a much larger clone differs from it by one base. J is TRBJ2-1 and V is TRBV27; TRBD1 agrees at 7 bases. This CDR3 is built from 13 residues. Trimming at V came to 10 bases and at J to 10 bases, leaving 13 bases not matched to a gene. Germline V lookup: CDR1 MNHEY, CDR2 SMNVEV (reference sequence). CDR3 sequence: CATTGASSYEQFF. In DNA form, the CDR3 reads TGTGCCACCACAGGGGCTAGCTCCTACGAGCAGTTCTTC.

Many counts were recorded for this clonotype. V and J are TRBV11-2 and TRBJ2-3; 7 bases line up with TRBD2. The junction had 10 bases not matched to a gene; V was cut back by 1 base and J by 6 bases. CDR1 is SGHAT and CDR2 is FQNNGV in the germline V gene. This CDR3 spans 16 amino acids. CDR3 residues: CASSLAGGSRGDTQYF. CDR3 DNA sequence: TGTGCCAGCAGCTTAGCGGGGGGTTCCCGAGGGGATACGCAGTATTTT.

As for this clonotype: Sequence at one end of the junction differs from germline and may be a read error. The chain joins TRBV5-1 to TRBJ2-2; weak D call: TRBD1 (6 bases). This CDR3 region has 15 residues. The germline V gene encodes CDR1 SGHRS and CDR2 YFSETQ. The CDR3 here is CASGLDRANTGELFF. The CDR3 DNA sequence: TGCGCCAGCGGCTTGGACAGAGCGAACACCGGGGAGCTGTTTTTT.

This clonotype was picked up many times. This sequence joins TRBV7-2 and TRBJ2-1; 9 nucleotides line up with TRBD1. Losses at the gene ends were 6 bases for V and 3 bases for J; bases not matched to a gene: 27. The CDR3 spans 22 residues. CDR1 SGHTA and CDR2 FQGNSA come from the germline V gene. This chain's CDR3 is CASSFRIPGQGSIVLHYNEQFF. The CDR3 bases are TGTGCCAGCAGTTTTCGAATCCCGGGACAGGGTAGTATAGTCCTCCACTACAATGAGCAGTTCTTC.